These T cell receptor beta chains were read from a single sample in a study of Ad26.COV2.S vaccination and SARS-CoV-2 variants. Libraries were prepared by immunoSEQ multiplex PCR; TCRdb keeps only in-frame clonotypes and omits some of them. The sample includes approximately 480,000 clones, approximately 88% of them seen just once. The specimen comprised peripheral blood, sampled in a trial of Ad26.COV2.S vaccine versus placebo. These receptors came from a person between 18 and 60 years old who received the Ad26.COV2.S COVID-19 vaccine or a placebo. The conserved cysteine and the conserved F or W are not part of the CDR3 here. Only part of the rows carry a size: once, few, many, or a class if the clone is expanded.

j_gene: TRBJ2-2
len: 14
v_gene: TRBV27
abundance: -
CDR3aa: ASSPPAASNTGELF

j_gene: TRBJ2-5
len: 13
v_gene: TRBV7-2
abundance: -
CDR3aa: ASSSPLRPGETQY

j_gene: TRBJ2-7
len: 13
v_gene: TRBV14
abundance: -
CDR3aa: ASSQRLAGVEEQY

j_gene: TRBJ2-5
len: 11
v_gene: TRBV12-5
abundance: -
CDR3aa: ASGSDQRETQY

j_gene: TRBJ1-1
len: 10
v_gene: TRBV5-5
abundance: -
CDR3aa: ASWFRGTEAF

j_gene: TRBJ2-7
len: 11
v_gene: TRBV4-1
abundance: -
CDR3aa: ASSPRDSYEQY

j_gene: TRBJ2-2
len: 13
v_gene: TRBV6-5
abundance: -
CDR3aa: ATTAQGRVAGELF

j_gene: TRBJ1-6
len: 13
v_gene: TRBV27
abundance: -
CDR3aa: ASTHQGIGNSPLH

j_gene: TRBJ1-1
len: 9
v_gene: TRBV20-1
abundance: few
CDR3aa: SAEVADEAF

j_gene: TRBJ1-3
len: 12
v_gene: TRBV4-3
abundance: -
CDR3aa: ASSLIGAGNTIY

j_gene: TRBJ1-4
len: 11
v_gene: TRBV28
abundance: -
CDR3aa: ASSLRNSDYMF

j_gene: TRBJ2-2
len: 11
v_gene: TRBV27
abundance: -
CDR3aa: GSRWGNTGELF

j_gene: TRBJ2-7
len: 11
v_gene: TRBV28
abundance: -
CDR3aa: AATGGGHTEQY

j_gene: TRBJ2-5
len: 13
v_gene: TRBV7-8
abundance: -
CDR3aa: ASSYRDNLGETQY

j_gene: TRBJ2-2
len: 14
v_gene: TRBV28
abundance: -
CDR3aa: ASSLLELGRTGELF

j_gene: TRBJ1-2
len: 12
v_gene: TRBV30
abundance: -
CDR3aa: AWSLPGDRGGYT

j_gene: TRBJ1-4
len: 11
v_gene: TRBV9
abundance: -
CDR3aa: ASSVGREGKLF

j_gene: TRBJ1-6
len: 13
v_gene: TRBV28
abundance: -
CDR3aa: ASRRDRGWNSPLH

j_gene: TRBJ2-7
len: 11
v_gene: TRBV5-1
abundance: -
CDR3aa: ASSSDNSYEQY

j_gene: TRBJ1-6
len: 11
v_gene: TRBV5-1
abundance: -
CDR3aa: ASSLGGSSPLH

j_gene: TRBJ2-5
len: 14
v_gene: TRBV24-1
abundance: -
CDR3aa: ATSGGTSGTQETQY

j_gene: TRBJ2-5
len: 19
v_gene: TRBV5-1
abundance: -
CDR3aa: ASSLGPRLAGVRKVQETQY

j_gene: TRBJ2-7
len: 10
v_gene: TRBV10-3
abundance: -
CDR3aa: AISESGYEQY

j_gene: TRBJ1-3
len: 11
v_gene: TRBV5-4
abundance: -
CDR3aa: ASSLDRVNTIY

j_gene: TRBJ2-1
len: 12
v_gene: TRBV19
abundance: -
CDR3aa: ASTGLAGGGEQF

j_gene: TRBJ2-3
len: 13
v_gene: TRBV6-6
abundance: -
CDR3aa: ASSYILGTADTQY

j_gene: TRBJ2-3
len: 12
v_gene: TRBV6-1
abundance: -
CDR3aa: ASSEWWGADTQY

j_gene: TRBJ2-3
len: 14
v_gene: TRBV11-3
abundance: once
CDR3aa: ASSSRAPQRGDTQY

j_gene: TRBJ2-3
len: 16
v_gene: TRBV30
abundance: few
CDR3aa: AWSGFAGGDTSTDTQY

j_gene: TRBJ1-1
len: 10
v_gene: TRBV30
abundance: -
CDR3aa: AWRRSGTEAF

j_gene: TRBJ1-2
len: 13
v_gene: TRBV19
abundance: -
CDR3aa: ASSTDRGELNGYT

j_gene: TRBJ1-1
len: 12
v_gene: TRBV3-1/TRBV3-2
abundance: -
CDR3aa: ASSQGRTNTEAF

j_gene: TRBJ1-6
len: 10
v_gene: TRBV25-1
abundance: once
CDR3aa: ASSSYNSPLH